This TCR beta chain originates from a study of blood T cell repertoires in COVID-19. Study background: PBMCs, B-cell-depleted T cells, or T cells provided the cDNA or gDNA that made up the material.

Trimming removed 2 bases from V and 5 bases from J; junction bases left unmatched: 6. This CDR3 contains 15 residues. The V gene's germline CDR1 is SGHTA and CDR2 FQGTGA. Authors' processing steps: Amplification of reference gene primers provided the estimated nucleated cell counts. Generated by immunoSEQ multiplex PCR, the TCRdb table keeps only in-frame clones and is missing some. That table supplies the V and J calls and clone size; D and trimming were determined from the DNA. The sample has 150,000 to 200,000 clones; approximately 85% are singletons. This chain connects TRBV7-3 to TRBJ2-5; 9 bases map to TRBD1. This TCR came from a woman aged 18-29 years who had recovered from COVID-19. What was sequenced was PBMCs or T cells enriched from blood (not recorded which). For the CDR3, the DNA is TGTGCCAGCAGCTTAGGTGGGACAGGGAGGGAGACCCAGTACTTC. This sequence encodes CASSLGGTGRETQYF.